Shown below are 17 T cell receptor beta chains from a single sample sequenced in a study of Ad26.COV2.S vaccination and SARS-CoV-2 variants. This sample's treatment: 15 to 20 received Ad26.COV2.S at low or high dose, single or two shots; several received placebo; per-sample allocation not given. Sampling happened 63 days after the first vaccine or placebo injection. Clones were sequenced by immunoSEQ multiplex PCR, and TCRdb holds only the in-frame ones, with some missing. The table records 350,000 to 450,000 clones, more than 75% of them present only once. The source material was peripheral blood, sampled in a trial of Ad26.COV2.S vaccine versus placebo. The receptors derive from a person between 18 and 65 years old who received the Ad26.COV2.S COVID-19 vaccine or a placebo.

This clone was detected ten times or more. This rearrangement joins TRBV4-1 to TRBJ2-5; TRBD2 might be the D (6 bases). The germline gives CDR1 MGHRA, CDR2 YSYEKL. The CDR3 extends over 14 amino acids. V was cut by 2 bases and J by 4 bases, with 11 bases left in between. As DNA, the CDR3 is TGCGCCAGCAGCCAACGGCGGGGTAGAGAGACCCAGTACTTC. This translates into CASSQRRGRETQYF.

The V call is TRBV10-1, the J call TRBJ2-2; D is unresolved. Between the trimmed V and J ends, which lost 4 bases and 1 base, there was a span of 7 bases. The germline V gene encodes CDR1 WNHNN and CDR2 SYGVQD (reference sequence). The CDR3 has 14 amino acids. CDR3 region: CASSVSVNTGELFF. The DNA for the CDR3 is TGCGCCAGCAGTGTCAGCGTGAACACCGGGGAGCTGTTTTTT.

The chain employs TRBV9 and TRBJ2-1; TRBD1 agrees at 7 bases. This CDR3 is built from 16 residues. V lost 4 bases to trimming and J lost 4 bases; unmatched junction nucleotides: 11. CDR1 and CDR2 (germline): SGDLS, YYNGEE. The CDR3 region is CASSLSTGPTYNEQFF. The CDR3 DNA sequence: TGTGCCAGCAGCCTATCGACAGGGCCCACTTACAATGAGCAGTTCTTC.

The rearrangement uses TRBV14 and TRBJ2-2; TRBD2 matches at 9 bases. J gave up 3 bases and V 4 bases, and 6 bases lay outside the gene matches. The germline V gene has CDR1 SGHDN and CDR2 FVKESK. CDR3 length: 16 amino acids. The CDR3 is CASSRPTSGDTGELFF. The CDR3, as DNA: TGTGCCAGCAGCCGCCCGACTAGCGGTGACACCGGGGAGCTGTTTTTT. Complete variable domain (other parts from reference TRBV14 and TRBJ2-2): EAGVTQFPSHSVIEKGQTVTLRCDPISGHDNLYWYRRVMGKEIKFLLHFVKESKQDESGMPNNRFLAERTGGTYSTLKVQPAELEDSGVYFCASSRPTSGDTGELFFGEGSRLTVL.

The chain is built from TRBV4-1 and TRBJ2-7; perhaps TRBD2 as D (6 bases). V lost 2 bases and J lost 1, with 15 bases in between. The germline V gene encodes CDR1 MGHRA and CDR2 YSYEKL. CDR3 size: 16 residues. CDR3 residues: CASSQQGGAVSYEQYF. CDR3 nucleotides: TGCGCCAGCAGCCAACAAGGAGGGGCAGTTTCCTACGAGCAGTACTTC.

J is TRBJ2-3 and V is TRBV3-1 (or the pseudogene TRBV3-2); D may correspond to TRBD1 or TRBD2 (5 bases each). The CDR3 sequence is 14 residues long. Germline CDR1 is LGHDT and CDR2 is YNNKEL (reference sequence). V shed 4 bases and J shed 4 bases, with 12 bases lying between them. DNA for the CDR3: TGTGCCAGCAGCCTTGCCCAGGGACCAGATACGCAGTATTTT. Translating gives CASSLAQGPDTQYF.

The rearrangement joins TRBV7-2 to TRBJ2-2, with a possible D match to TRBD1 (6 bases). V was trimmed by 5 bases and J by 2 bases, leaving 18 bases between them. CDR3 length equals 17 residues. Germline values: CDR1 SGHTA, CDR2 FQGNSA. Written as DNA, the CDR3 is TGTGCCAGCAGCCCCCGGCCAGGGGCCTTCAACACCGGGGAGCTGTTTTTT. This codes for CASSPRPGAFNTGELFF.

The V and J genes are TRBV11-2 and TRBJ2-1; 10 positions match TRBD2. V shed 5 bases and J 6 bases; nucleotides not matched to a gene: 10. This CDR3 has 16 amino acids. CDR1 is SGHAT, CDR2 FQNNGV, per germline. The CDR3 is CASSPRGLASINEQFF. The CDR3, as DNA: TGTGCCAGCAGCCCGAGGGGACTAGCGAGTATCAATGAGCAGTTCTTC.

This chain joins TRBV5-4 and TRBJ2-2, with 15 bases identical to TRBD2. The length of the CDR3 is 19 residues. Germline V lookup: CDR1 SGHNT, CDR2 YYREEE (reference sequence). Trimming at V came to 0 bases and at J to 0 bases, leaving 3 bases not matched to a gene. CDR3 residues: CASSLDRTSGRANTGELFF. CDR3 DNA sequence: TGTGCCAGCAGCTTGGATCGGACTAGCGGGAGGGCGAACACCGGGGAGCTGTTTTTT. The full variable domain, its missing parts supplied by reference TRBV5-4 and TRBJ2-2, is ETGVTQSPTHLIKTRGQQVTLRCSSQSGHNTVSWYQQALGQGPQFIFQYYREEENGRGNFPPRFSGLQFPNYSSELNVNALELDDSALYLCASSLDRTSGRANTGELFFGEGSRLTVL.

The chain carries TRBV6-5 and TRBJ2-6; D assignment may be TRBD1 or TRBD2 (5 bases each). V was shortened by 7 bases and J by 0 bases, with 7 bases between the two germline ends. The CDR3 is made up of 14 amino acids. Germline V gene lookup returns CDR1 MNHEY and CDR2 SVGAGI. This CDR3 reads CASTGGSGANVLTF. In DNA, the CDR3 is TGTGCCAGCACTGGGGGCTCTGGGGCCAACGTCCTGACTTTC.

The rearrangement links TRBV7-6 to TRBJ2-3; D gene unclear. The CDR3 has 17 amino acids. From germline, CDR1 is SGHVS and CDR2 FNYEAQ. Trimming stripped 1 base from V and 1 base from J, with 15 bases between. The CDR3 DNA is TGTGCCAGCAGCTTAGTAGTAGCTTTACATCGCACAGATACGCAGTATTTT. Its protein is CASSLVVALHRTDTQYF.

The CDR3 region has the DNA TGCGCCAGCAGCTTGGACAGGGATGGGGAAAAACTGTTTTTT. Amino acids: CASSLDRDGEKLFF. The rearrangement uses TRBV5-1 and TRBJ1-4; maybe TRBD1 (6 bases). V lost 0 bases to trimming and J lost 8 bases, with 11 bases between them. Germline loops: CDR1 SGHRS, CDR2 YFSETQ. CDR3 length: 14 amino acids.

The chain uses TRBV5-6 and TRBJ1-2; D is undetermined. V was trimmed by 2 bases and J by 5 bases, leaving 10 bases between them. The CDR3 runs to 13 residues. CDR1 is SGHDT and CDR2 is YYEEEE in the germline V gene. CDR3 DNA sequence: TGTGCCAGCAGCTTCTCGTCTCCTTATGGCTACACCTTC. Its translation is CASSFSSPYGYTF.

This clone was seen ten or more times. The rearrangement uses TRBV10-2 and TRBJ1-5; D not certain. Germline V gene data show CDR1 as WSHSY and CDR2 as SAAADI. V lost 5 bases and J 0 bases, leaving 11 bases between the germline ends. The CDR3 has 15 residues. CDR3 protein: CASSRSSDSNQPQHF. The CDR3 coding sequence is TGCGCCAGCAGTAGGTCGTCAGATAGCAATCAGCCCCAGCATTTT.

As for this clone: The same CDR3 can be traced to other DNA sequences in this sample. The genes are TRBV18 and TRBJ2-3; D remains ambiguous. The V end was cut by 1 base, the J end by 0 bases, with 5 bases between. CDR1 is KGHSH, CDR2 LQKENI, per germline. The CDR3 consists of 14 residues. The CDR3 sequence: CASSPLDSTDTQYF. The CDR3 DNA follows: TGTGCCAGCTCACCACTGGATAGCACAGATACGCAGTATTTT.

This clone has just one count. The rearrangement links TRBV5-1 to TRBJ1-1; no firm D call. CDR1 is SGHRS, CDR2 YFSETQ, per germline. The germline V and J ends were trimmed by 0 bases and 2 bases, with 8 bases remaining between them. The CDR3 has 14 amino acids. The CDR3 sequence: CASSLGYGNTEAFF. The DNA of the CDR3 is TGCGCCAGCAGCTTGGGTTATGGAAACACTGAAGCTTTCTTT.

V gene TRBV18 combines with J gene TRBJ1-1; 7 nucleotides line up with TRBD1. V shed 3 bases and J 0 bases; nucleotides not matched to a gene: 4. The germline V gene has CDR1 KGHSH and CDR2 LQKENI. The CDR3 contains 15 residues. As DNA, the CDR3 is TGTGCCAGCTCACCCCGGGACAGCATGAACACTGAAGCTTTCTTT. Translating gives CASSPRDSMNTEAFF.